This T cell receptor (beta chain) is drawn from a study of control samples from healthy donors and cancer patients. The repertoire was sequenced with immunoSEQ multiplex PCR; TCRdb's copy has only in-frame clones and lacks some. The table records roughly 73,000 clones, approximately 87% of them present only once. The receptor comes from a man aged 45-65 years in good health. Sequencing used blood.

The CDR3 loop is CASRGLAGTGELFF. The CDR3, as DNA: TGTGCCAGCAGGGGACTAGCGGGCACCGGGGAGCTGTTTTTT. The V gene is TRBV9, the J gene TRBJ2-2; 12 positions match TRBD2. Germline assignment: CDR1 SGDLS and CDR2 YYNGEE. The ends lost 5 bases at V and 4 bases at J; junction bases unmatched: 0. The CDR3 runs 14 residues.